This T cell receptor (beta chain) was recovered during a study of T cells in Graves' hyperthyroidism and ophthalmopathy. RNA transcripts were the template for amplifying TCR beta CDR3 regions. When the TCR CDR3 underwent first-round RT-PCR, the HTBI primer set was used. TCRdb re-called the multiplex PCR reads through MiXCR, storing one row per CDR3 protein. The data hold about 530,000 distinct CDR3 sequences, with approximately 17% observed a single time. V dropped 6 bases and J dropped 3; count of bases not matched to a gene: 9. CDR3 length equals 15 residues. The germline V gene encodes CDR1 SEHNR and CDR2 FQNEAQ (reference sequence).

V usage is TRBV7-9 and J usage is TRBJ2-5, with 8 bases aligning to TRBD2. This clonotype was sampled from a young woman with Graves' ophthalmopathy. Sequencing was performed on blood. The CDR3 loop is CASRAEREREETQYF. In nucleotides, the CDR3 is TGTGCCAGCAGGGCAGAGCGGGAGAGAGAAGAGACCCAGTACTTC.